These 10 T cell receptor beta chains were sequenced from one sample in a study of blood T cells in healthy people across ages. Through a sample-barcoded 5' primer and a J-beta primer mix, a second PCR was run for 7 to 11 cycles. TCRdb re-analysed the 5' RACE reads in MiXCR, keeping a single row per CDR3 protein. The data hold roughly 800,000 distinct CDR3 sequences, with about 55% observed a single time. Sample: blood. Receptors were obtained from a man older than 75 in good health.

CDR3 sequence: CASTQTGSNSYEQYF. CDR3 nucleotide sequence: TGTGCCAGCACCCAGACAGGTTCCAATTCCTACGAGCAGTACTTC. The genes are TRBV6-6 and TRBJ2-7; a weak D match, TRBD1 (6 bases). This CDR3 is 15 amino acids long. Trimming removed 7 bases from V and 1 base from J, with 17 bases in between. Germline V gene sequence: CDR1 MNHNY, CDR2 SVGAGI (reference sequence).

The chain has TRBV2 and TRBJ2-6; possible D gene TRBD2, 6 bases. V lost 6 bases and J lost 4, with 19 bases in between. CDR3 length: 17 amino acids. The germline V gene encodes CDR1 SNHLY and CDR2 FYNNEI. CDR3 amino acids: CASRPRDLRGGANVLTF. The CDR3 DNA reads as TGTGCCAGCAGGCCCCGGGACTTACGAGGGGGGGCCAACGTCCTGACTTTC.

This clonotype occurred a few times. The chain carries TRBV7-9 and TRBJ2-5, with D possibly being TRBD2 (5 bases). The germline gives CDR1 SEHNR, CDR2 FQNEAQ (reference sequence). This CDR3 has 15 amino acids. V shed 1 base and J shed 3 bases, with 12 bases lying between them. CDR3 sequence reads: CASSLGERVEETQYF. CDR3 nucleotides: TGTGCCAGCAGCTTAGGGGAGAGGGTAGAAGAGACCCAGTACTTC.

This clonotype turned up a few times. The J gene is TRBJ2-7, the V gene TRBV5-1, with 7 bases that match TRBD1. Losses at the gene ends were 3 bases for V and 0 bases for J; bases not matched to a gene: 6. Germline V gene data show CDR1 as SGHRS and CDR2 as YFSETQ. The CDR3 length is 15 residues. This chain's CDR3 is CASSWDSPSSYEQYF. The CDR3 nucleotides read TGCGCCAGCAGCTGGGACAGTCCGAGCTCCTACGAGCAGTACTTC.

The chain uses TRBV20-1 and TRBJ2-1, with D possibly TRBD2 on 6 matching bases. The CDR3 covers 13 residues. Trimming cost V 6 bases and J 5 bases, with 14 bases left between them. Germline assignment: CDR1 DFQATT and CDR2 SNEGSKA (reference sequence). CDR3 sequence reads: CSAPRDFNNEQFF. The CDR3 coding sequence is TGCAGTGCCCCACGGGACTTTAACAATGAGCAGTTCTTC.

V is TRBV24-1 and J is TRBJ2-3; unclear D gene. V was trimmed by 3 bases and J by 1 base, leaving 10 bases between them. CDR1 is KGHDR and CDR2 is SFDVKD in the germline V gene. CDR3 length equals 15 residues. In DNA, the CDR3 is TGTGCCACCAGTGATGCCGGAGACGGCACAGATACGCAGTATTTT. This sequence encodes CATSDAGDGTDTQYF.

This clonotype was seen a handful of times. The J gene is TRBJ2-7, the V gene TRBV15; D not certain. Germline CDR1 and CDR2: LNHNV and YYDKDF (reference sequence). The CDR3 loop spans 17 amino acids. V lost 1 base to trimming and J lost 3 bases, with 19 bases between them. The CDR3 region has the DNA TGTGCCACCAGCAGAGTGGTGGGCTCCATCTCGGTCTACGAGCAGTACTTC. Its translation is CATSRVVGSISVYEQYF.

The rearrangement links TRBV18 to TRBJ2-7; D is unclear. CDR3 length: 15 amino acids. The germline V gene encodes CDR1 KGHSH and CDR2 LQKENI. Deletions cut 3 bases from V and 0 bases from J, with 12 bases between. DNA of the CDR3: TGTGCCAGCTCACCGACGGACGGCAACTCCTACGAGCAGTACTTC. Its protein product is CASSPTDGNSYEQYF.

This chain connects TRBV29-1 to TRBJ2-4; TRBD1 is a possible D gene (6 bases). The J call may be wrong; the DNA end is better matched by TRBJ2-7. Germline V CDR1 and CDR2: SQVTM, ANQGSEA. This CDR3 is built from 12 residues. CDR3 residues: CSALQGPYEQYF. CDR3 bases: TGCAGCGCTTTACAGGGACCGTACGAGCAGTACTTC.

For the CDR3, the DNA is TGTGCCAGCAGCGTTGTCAGCTATGGCTACACCTTC. This translates into CASSVVSYGYTF. The rearrangement joins TRBV9 to TRBJ1-2; D remains unclear. The CDR3 runs 12 residues. V lost 2 bases, J lost 4 bases, and 6 bases lay in between. CDR1 and CDR2 from the germline V gene are SGDLS and YYNGEE.